The sequence of this TCR beta chain was determined in a study of cytomegalovirus exposure and HLA in healthy donors. About this clone itself: The antigen remains unidentified.

The germline gives CDR1 SGHNT, CDR2 YYREEE (reference sequence). This CDR3 comprises 15 residues. Trimming pared 6 bases from V and 1 base from J, leaving 13 bases between. Each donor was healthy, and each was a bone marrow donor. PCR was performed using 60 Vbeta and 13 Jbeta primers. Using immunoSEQ multiplex PCR, the repertoire was profiled, and TCRdb retains in-frame clones only, with some absent. This table holds approximately 97,000 clones, about 81% found once. Notes on the study in general: Being productive about 87% or about 30% of the time was typical of most TCR beta V segments in an earlier analysis. Immune exposure information available was restricted to CMV serostatus.

The V and J genes are TRBV5-4 and TRBJ2-2; a weak D match, TRBD2 (6 bases). This TCR came from a woman aged 40 to 55 in good health and CMV-seropositive. What was sequenced was PBMCs. CDR3 bases: TGTGCCAGCAACGTGGTGGGGGGGAACACCGGGGAGCTGTTTTTT. Residues: CASNVVGGNTGELFF.